This TCR beta chain was found in a study of CD8 T cells in ankylosing spondylitis. Whole-study results and caveats: Characteristic, it appeared, of ankylosing spondylitis blood was a TCR beta motif of about eight highly homologous variants. The authors found the disease-linked clones to be CD8+ and relatively rare in peripheral blood.

This clonotype was seen a few times. Its antigen is undetermined. Making the TCR beta libraries involved quantitative 5'-RACE with molecular barcodes. Each CDR3 protein is one row after TCRdb ran MiXCR on the 5' RACE reads. The sample holds under 150,000 distinct CDR3 sequences, over 7% seen once. The source of this sequence is a male donor with ankylosing spondylitis or in good health (not recorded which). What was sequenced was blood, either unsorted or a sorted T cell fraction (not recorded which).

The CDR3 coding sequence is TGTGCCAGCAGGAGGACTAGCCGCTTGCTTACAATCTATGAGCAGTTCTTC. Residues: CASRRTSRLLTIYEQFF. V gene TRBV28 combines with J gene TRBJ2-1; 8 bases match TRBD2. V was clipped by 6 bases and J by 8 bases; unmatched bases: 18. Germline V gives CDR1 MDHEN, CDR2 SYDVKM. The CDR3 has 17 amino acids.